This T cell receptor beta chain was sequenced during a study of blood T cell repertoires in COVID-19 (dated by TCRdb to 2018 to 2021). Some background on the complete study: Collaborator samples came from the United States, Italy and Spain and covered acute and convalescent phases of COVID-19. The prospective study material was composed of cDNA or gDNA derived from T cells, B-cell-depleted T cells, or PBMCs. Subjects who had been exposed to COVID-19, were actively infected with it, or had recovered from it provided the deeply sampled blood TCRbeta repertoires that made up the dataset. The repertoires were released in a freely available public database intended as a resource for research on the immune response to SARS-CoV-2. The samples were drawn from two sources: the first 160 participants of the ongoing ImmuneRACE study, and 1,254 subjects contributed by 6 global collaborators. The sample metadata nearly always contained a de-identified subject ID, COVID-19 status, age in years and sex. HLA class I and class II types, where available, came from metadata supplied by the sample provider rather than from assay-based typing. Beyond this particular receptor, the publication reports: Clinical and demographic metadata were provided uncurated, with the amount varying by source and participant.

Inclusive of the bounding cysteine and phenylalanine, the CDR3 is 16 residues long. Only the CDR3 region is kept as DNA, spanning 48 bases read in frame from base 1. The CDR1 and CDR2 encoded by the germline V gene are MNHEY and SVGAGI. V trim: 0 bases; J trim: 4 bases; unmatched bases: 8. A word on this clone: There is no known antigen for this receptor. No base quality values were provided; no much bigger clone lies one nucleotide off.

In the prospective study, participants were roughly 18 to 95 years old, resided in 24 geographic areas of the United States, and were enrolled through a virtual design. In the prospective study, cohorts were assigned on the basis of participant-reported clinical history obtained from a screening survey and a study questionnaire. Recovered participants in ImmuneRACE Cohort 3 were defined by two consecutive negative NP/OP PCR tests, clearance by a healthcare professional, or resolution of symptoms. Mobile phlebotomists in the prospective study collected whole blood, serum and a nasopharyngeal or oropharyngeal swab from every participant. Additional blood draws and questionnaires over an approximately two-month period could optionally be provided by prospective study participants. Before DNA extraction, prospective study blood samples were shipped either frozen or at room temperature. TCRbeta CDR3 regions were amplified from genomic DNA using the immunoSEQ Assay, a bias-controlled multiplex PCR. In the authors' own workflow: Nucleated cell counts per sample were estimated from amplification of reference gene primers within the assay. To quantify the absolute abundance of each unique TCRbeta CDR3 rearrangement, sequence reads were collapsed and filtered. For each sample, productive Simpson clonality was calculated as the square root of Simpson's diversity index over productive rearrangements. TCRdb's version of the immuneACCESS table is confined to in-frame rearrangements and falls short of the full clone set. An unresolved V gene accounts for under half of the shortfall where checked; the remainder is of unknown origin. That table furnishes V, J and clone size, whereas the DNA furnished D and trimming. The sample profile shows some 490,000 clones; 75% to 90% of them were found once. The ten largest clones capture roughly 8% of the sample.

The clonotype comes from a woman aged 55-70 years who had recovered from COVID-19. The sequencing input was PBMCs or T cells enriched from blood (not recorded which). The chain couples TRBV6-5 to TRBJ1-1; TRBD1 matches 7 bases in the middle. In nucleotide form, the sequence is TGTGCCAGCAGTTACTCCGCCGACAGGGAAAGCACTGAAGCTTTCTTT. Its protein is CASSYSADRESTEAFF.